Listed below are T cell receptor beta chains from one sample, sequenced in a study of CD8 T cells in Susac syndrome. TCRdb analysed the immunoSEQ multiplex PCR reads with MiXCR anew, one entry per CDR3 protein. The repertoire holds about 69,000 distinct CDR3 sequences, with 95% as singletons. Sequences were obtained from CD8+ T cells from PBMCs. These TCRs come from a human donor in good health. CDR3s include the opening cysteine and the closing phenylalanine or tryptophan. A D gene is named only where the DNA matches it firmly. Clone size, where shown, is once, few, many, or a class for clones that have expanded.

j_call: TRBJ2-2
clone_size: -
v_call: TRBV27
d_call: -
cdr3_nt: TGTGCCAGCAGTTTATCTTGGGACCTGGGCACCGGGGAGCTGTTTTTT
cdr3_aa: CASSLSWDLGTGELFF

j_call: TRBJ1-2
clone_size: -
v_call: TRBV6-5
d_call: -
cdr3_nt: TGTGCCAGCAGTTACTCGACGGGGGAAGTGAACTATGGCTACACCTTC
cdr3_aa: CASSYSTGEVNYGYTF

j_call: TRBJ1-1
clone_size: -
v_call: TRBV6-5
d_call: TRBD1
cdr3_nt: TGTGCCAGCAACGAAAGACAGGGGCTCCCTGAAGCTTTCTTT
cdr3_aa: CASNERQGLPEAFF

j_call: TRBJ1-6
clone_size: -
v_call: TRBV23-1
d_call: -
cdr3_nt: TGCGCCAGCAGGACCCGTGGACTTTATTACCCTTCACCCCTCCACTTT
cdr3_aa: CASRTRGLYYPSPLHF

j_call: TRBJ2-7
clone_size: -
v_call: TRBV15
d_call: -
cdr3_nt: TGTGCCACCAGCAGAGACCAGGGGACTTCCTACGAGCAGTACTTC
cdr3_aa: CATSRDQGTSYEQYF

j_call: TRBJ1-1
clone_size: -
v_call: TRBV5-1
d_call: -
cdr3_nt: TGCGCCAGCAGTCGGGACGGTGGGGCTTTCTTT
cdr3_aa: CASSRDGGAFF

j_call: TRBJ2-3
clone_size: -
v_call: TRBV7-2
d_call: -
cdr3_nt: TGTGCCAGCGGCGCAATCACAGATACGCAGTATTTT
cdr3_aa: CASGAITDTQYF

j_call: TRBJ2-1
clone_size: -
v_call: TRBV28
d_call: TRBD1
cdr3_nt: TGTGCCAGCAGATCGGACAGGAGCTCCTACAATGAGCAGTTCTTC
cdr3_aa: CASRSDRSSYNEQFF

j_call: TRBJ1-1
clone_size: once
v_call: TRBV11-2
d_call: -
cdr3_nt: TGTGCCAGCAGGACCACCCCGGGAATGGACAAGAACACTGAAGCTTTCTTT
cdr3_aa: CASRTTPGMDKNTEAFF

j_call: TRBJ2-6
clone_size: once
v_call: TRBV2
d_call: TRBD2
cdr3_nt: TGTGCCAGCAGTGAAGCGCTAGCGGGGGGGCATGCAGGGGCCAACGTCCTGACTTTC
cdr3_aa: CASSEALAGGHAGANVLTF

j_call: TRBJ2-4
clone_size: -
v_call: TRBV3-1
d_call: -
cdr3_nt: TGTGCCAGCAGCCAAGAGGGCGGACGAGACATTCAGTACTTC
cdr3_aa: CASSQEGGRDIQYF

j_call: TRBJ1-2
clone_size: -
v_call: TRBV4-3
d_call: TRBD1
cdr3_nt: TGCGCCAGCAGCCAGATGACAGGGGACTATGGCTACACCTTC
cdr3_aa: CASSQMTGDYGYTF

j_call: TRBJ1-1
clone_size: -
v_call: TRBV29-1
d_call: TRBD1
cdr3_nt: TGCAGCGTTGAGACAGGGGTTGCTGAAGCTTTCTTT
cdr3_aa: CSVETGVAEAFF